The 8 T cell receptor beta chains listed next were all sequenced from one sample in a study of blood T cell repertoires in COVID-19. The method was immunoSEQ multiplex PCR; TCRdb's version includes in-frame clones alone and lacks a portion of them. The sample has fewer than 350,000 clones, 75% to 90% seen once; the top ten hold 13%. Sample: peripheral blood. Receptors were obtained from an older woman with COVID-19, enrolled during active disease.

The chain links TRBV6-5 to TRBJ2-5, with D perhaps TRBD2 (5 bases). Germline assignment: CDR1 MNHEY and CDR2 SVGAGI. The V end lost 5 bases, the J end lost 4 bases, and 11 bases lay between the germline ends. The CDR3 length is 13 residues. In DNA, the CDR3 is TGTGCCAGCAGTAGGGTCGCGGGAGAGACCCAGTACTTC. This sequence encodes CASSRVAGETQYF.

The chain combines TRBV5-6 with TRBJ1-4; 10 bases agree with TRBD1. The ends lost 1 base at V and 5 bases at J; junction bases unmatched: 5. Germline-derived CDR1 and CDR2 are SGHDT and YYEEEE. The CDR3 totals 16 residues. The CDR3 sequence is CASSLKRDRGNEKLFF. The CDR3 DNA is TGTGCCAGCAGCTTGAAAAGGGACAGGGGAAATGAAAAACTGTTTTTT.

This sequence joins TRBV28 and TRBJ2-7, with D perhaps TRBD1 (6 bases). CDR3 length equals 15 residues. The V end was cut by 5 bases, the J end by 2 bases, with 16 bases between. Germline CDR1 and CDR2: MDHEN and SYDVKM. Here the CDR3 reads CASSPYRDTTYEQYF. The CDR3 region has the DNA TGTGCCAGCAGTCCCTACCGGGACACAACCTACGAGCAGTACTTC.

This chain connects TRBV2 to TRBJ1-2; TRBD1 might be the D (6 bases). Trimming took off 1 base at V and 6 bases at J, with 15 bases between the two ends. The germline gives CDR1 SNHLY, CDR2 FYNNEI. CDR3 length: 15 residues. CDR3 DNA sequence: TGTGCCAGCAGTGAAGACAGCAGGGGAACTAATGGCTACACCTTC. Its translation: CASSEDSRGTNGYTF.

V and J are TRBV10-3 and TRBJ1-1; 7 nucleotides align to TRBD1. The CDR3 length is 14 residues. Germline loops: CDR1 ENHRY, CDR2 SYGVKD. V dropped 10 bases and J dropped 2; count of bases not matched to a gene: 10. The CDR3 reads CATHSQGGNTEAFF. DNA of the CDR3: TGTGCCACCCACAGTCAGGGGGGCAACACTGAAGCTTTCTTT.

The rearrangement uses TRBV9 and TRBJ1-2, with D unclear. V was shortened by 0 bases and J by 3 bases, with 6 bases between the two germline ends. This CDR3 is 13 amino acids long. Germline V gene sequence: CDR1 SGDLS, CDR2 YYNGEE. The CDR3 sequence: CASSVEEDYGYTF. CDR3 DNA sequence: TGTGCCAGCAGCGTAGAGGAGGACTATGGCTACACCTTC.

This clone was counted once. The rearrangement uses TRBV3-1 (or the pseudogene TRBV3-2) and TRBJ2-7; 11 positions match TRBD1. Germline lookup yields CDR1 LGHDT and CDR2 YNNKEL (reference sequence). This CDR3 is built from 18 residues. With 4 bases clipped from V and 4 bases from J, the junction kept 15 bases outside the gene matches. This chain's CDR3 is CASSLSTGTGGVRYEQYF. The DNA of the CDR3 is TGTGCCAGCAGCCTGAGTACCGGGACAGGGGGTGTTAGATACGAGCAGTACTTC.

The chain has TRBV19 and TRBJ2-7; D not resolved. The germline V gene has CDR1 LNHDA and CDR2 SQIVND (reference sequence). This CDR3 is built from 13 residues. Trimming took off 2 bases at V and 4 bases at J, with 9 bases between the two ends. CDR3 residues: CASSISSGYEQYF. The CDR3 coding sequence is TGTGCCAGTAGTATAAGCTCAGGTTACGAGCAGTACTTC.